A single sample gave rise to the 11 T cell receptor beta chains below, sequenced in a study of shared clonotypes between healthy human individuals. The method was immunoSEQ multiplex PCR; TCRdb's version includes in-frame clones alone and lacks a portion of them. The data contain roughly 700,000 clones, around 74% of them singletons. Source material: memory CD4+ T cells sorted from blood. Subset described: CD45RA-negative fraction. The receptors derive from a woman in her 30s in good health.

There are a few counts of this clone. V is TRBV7-2 and J is TRBJ2-1, with D possibly TRBD1 on 6 matching bases. CDR3 size: 16 residues. Trimming shortened V by 1 base and J by 2 bases, and 12 bases separated the two germline ends. Germline loops: CDR1 SGHTA, CDR2 FQGNSA. As DNA, the CDR3 is TGTGCCAGCAGCTTAGATGGCTCAGGGGCCTACAATGAGCAGTTCTTC. Translating gives CASSLDGSGAYNEQFF.

The DNA of the CDR3 is TGCGCCAGCAGCTTCCTTGGGGGAGATCAGCCCCAGCATTTT. Protein product: CASSFLGGDQPQHF. V is TRBV5-1 and J is TRBJ1-5; D may be TRBD1 (5 bases). The CDR3 is made up of 14 amino acids. V dropped 2 bases and J dropped 5 bases, with 11 bases sitting between them. Germline CDR1 reads SGHRS; CDR2 reads YFSETQ.

The V and J genes are TRBV7-7 and TRBJ2-1, with TRBD2 matching over 8 bases. The trim removed 5 bases at V and 6 bases at J, leaving 6 bases unmatched. CDR1 and CDR2 (germline): SSHAT, FNYEAQ (reference sequence). This CDR3 comprises 14 residues. CDR3 DNA: TGTGCCAGCAGCCCGGGGGGGGCCGCCAATGAGCAGTTCTTC. Its protein is CASSPGGAANEQFF.

The rearrangement links TRBV29-1 to TRBJ2-1; the match to TRBD2 covers 11 bases. Trimming removed 7 bases from V and 0 bases from J; junction bases left unmatched: 8. The CDR3 loop spans 16 amino acids. Germline assignment: CDR1 SQVTM and CDR2 ANQGSEA. CDR3 in DNA: TGCAGCGCTGGGACTAGCGGTTGGAGCTCCTACAATGAGCAGTTCTTC. Protein sequence: CSAGTSGWSSYNEQFF.

This chain connects TRBV5-1 to TRBJ1-4; D is undetermined. There are 16 residues in the CDR3. V gave up 4 bases and J gave up 2 bases, with 15 bases separating them. The germline CDR1 and CDR2 sequences are SGHRS and YFSETQ. The CDR3 sequence: CASSTGPQDTNEKLFF. The CDR3 DNA reads TGCGCCAGCAGCACGGGCCCCCAAGACACTAATGAAAAACTGTTTTTT.

The chain employs TRBV28 and TRBJ2-1; 10 bases are shared with TRBD1. The CDR3 length is 16 residues. The V segment lost 5 bases and the J segment 3 bases; nucleotides outside the gene matches: 7. Per the germline V gene, CDR1 is MDHEN and CDR2 is SYDVKM. The CDR3 nucleotides read TGTGCCAGCAGTCGCACTGGACAGGGGGTCTACAATGAGCAGTTCTTC. Residues: CASSRTGQGVYNEQFF.

The chain carries TRBV25-1 and TRBJ2-7; 7 nucleotides agree with TRBD2. Germline loops: CDR1 MGHDK, CDR2 SYGVNS. V trimming: 2 bases; J trimming: 5 bases; junction bases outside the gene matches: 6. This CDR3 region has 14 residues. CDR3 sequence (DNA): TGTGCCAGCAGTGAACTAGCGGATCGCAACGAGCAGTACTTC. Its translation is CASSELADRNEQYF.

Worth noting for this clone: The sample carries other DNA sequences with the same CDR3. V and J are TRBV19 and TRBJ1-4; D is unclear. Trimming took 1 base from V and 5 from J, leaving 5 bases between them. The CDR3 is made up of 13 amino acids. Per the germline V gene, CDR1 is LNHDA and CDR2 is SQIVND (reference sequence). The CDR3 spells CASSIVANEKLFF. The CDR3 nucleotides read TGTGCCAGTAGTATAGTGGCGAATGAAAAACTGTTTTTT.

V gene TRBV4-1 combines with J gene TRBJ2-7; 9 bases agree with TRBD2. V lost 0 bases, J lost 2 bases, and 5 bases stayed unmatched. The germline gives CDR1 MGHRA, CDR2 YSYEKL. This CDR3 is 16 amino acids long. The CDR3 protein is CASSQDRLAETYEQYF. The CDR3 DNA sequence: TGCGCCAGCAGCCAAGATCGACTAGCGGAAACCTACGAGCAGTACTTC.

As to this clone: At one of its ends the junction is not consistent with the germline gene, which may arise from a read error. In nucleotides, the CDR3 is TGCGCCAGCAGCTCACAGGCGACTGAGCAGTTCTTC. Translation gives CASSSQATEQFF. The genes are TRBV5-4 and TRBJ2-1; weak D call: TRBD1 (5 bases). The V gene's germline CDR1 is SGHNT and CDR2 YYREEE (reference sequence). This CDR3 has 12 residues.

This sequence joins TRBV11-3 and TRBJ2-3; no clear D gene. Germline CDR1 and CDR2: SGHNT and YENEEA. V lost 5 bases and J 1 base, leaving 7 bases between the germline ends. CDR3 length: 13 amino acids. The CDR3 loop reads CASSRLRTDTQYF. For the CDR3, the DNA is TGTGCCAGCAGCCGACTCCGCACAGATACGCAGTATTTT.